The 9 T cell receptor beta chains listed next were all sequenced from one sample in a study of spatial heterogeneity in lung cancer (dated by TCRdb to about 2019). Reading the label with the study, this specimen's time point is: blood at routine non-recurrence follow-up after resection. Without any cell sorting, TCR sequencing was performed on whole RNA extracted either from tumor and nontumor lung tissue or from cryopreserved PBMC samples. Library preparation was by 5' RACE. Instrument used: NextSeq 500. In-frame beta chains were kept once TCRdb had trimmed the public reads at Q25 with fastp and called clones with MiXCR. Entries that share a CDR3 protein sequence are merged under the most common genes and DNA. Here the sample has approximately 50,000 distinct CDR3 sequences; 6.5% to 7.5% occur a single time. The ten largest clonotypes hold 35% of the sample. Sequences were derived from PBMCs, sampled at follow-up. Source of these receptors: a female donor with early-stage non-small cell lung cancer.

Comments on this clonotype: It may be a read error: a sequence one base away is much more abundant. This chain joins TRBV18 and TRBJ1-1, with D possibly being TRBD1 (5 bases). Germline V lookup: CDR1 KGHSH, CDR2 LQKENI. There are 12 residues in the CDR3. The CDR3 spells CPSSLGETEAFF. The CDR3 bases are TGTCCCAGCTCATTAGGGGAAACTGAAGCTTTCTTT. The full variable domain, with the rest looked up from reference TRBV18 and TRBJ1-1, is NAGVMQNPRHLVRRRGQEARLRCSPMKGHSHVYWYRQLPEEGLKFMVYLQKENIIDESGMPKERFSAEFPKEGPSILRIQQVVRGDSAAYFCPSSLGETEAFFGQGTRLTVV.

This clonotype occurred a few times. The J gene is TRBJ2-3, the V gene TRBV20-1; D is tentatively TRBD1 or TRBD2 (6 bases each). Trimming took 0 bases from V and 6 from J, leaving 16 bases between them. Germline V gene sequence: CDR1 DFQATT, CDR2 SNEGSKA (reference sequence). The CDR3 length is 15 residues. The CDR3 DNA reads as TGCAGTGCTAGAGATAGGCTGGGGGGCCAGGATACGCAGTATTTT. Its protein product is CSARDRLGGQDTQYF.

This clonotype was seen more than once but under ten times. The gene calls are TRBV5-1 and TRBJ2-5, with D possibly being TRBD1 (6 bases). CDR1 SGHRS and CDR2 YFSETQ come from the germline V gene. CDR3 length: 13 residues. With 4 bases removed from V and 3 bases from J, the gap between germline ends came to 10 bases. CDR3 in DNA: TGCGCCAGCAGCGTGGGACACGAAGAGACCCAGTACTTC. It specifies CASSVGHEETQYF.

The table lists this clonotype with many counts. The gene calls are TRBV12-3 or TRBV12-4 and TRBJ2-3, with 8 bases aligning to TRBD2. CDR3 length: 15 amino acids. J was trimmed by 5 bases and V by 3 bases; bases with no gene match: 7. CDR3 region: CASSFTGGPQDTQYF. CDR3 coding DNA: TGTGCCAGCAGTTTCACGGGGGGGCCGCAAGATACGCAGTATTTT.

This clonotype has at least ten counts. This chain joins TRBV7-2 and TRBJ1-2; D call uncertain. This CDR3 region has 14 residues. The germline gives CDR1 SGHTA, CDR2 FQGNSA. Trimming cost V 1 base and J 4 bases, with 10 bases left between them. The CDR3 loop reads CASSLDDTRYGYTF. The CDR3 bases are TGTGCCAGCAGCTTAGATGACACCCGCTATGGCTACACCTTC.

This clonotype was observed a few times. This chain uses TRBV20-1 with TRBJ1-1; D is uncertain. The germline V gene has CDR1 DFQATT and CDR2 SNEGSKA (reference sequence). There are 11 residues in the CDR3. V lost 6 bases, J lost 1 base, and 6 bases lay in between. The CDR3 DNA follows: TGCAGTGCAAAGTCGAACACTGAAGCTTTCTTT. This codes for CSAKSNTEAFF.

In its sample, this clonotype was seen a few times. The chain recombines TRBV20-1 with TRBJ1-1, with D perhaps matching TRBD1 (5 bases). Looked up from germline, CDR1 is DFQATT and CDR2 is SNEGSKA (reference sequence). The ends were cut back, 4 bases at V and 6 bases at J, with 15 bases in the middle. The CDR3 totals 13 residues. The CDR3 region has the DNA TGCAGTGCTACCGGACACGGTAGGGCTGAAGCTTTCTTT. Its protein product is CSATGHGRAEAFF.

Many counts were recorded for this clonotype. The genes are TRBV7-9 and TRBJ2-2, with D perhaps assigned TRBD1 or TRBD2 (6 bases each). The ends were cut back, 3 bases at V and 3 bases at J, with 11 bases in the middle. This CDR3 region has 15 residues. Germline V gives CDR1 SEHNR, CDR2 FQNEAQ (reference sequence). The CDR3: CASSFAGGYTGELFF. CDR3 coding DNA: TGTGCCAGCAGCTTTGCCGGGGGCTACACCGGGGAGCTGTTTTTT.

This clonotype was seen ten or more times. The chain couples TRBV20-1 to TRBJ2-7; 7 bases are a match to TRBD1. Germline V gene sequence: CDR1 DFQATT, CDR2 SNEGSKA (reference sequence). The CDR3 has 12 residues. The junction had 3 bases not matched to a gene; V was cut back by 5 bases and J by 2 bases. In nucleotides, the CDR3 is TGCAGTGCTCCGGACAGGACCTACGAGCAGTACTTC. Its protein product is CSAPDRTYEQYF.